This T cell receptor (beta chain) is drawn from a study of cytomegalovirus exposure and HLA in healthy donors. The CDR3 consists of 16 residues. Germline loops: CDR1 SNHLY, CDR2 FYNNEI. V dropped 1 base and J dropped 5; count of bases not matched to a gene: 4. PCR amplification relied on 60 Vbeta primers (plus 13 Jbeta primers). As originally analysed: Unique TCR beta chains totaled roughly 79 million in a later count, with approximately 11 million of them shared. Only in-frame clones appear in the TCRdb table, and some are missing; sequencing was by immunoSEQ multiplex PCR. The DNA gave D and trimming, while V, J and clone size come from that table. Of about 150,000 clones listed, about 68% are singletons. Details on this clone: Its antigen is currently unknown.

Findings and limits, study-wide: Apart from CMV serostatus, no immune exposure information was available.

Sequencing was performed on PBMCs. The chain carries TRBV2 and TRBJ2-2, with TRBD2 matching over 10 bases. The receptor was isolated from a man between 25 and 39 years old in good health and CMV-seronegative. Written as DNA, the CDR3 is TGTGCCAGCAGTGAAGACCTAGCGGGGGCTACCGGGGAGCTGTTTTTT. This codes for CASSEDLAGATGELFF.